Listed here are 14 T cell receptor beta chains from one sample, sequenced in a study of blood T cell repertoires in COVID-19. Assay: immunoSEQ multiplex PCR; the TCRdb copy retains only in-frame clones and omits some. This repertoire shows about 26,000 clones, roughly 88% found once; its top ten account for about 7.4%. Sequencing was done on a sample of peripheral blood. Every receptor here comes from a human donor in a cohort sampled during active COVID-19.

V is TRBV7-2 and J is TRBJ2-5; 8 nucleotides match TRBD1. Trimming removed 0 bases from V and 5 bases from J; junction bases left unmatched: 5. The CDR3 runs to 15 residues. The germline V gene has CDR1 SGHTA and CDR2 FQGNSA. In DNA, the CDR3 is TGTGCCAGCAGCTTAGCGGGCCAGGGGGCTGAGACCCAGTACTTC. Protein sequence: CASSLAGQGAETQYF.

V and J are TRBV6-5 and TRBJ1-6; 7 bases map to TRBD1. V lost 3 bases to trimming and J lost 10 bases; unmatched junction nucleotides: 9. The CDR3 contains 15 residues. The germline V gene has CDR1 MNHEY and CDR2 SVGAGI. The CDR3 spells CASSYTPDRQSPLHF. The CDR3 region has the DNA TGTGCCAGCAGTTATACGCCGGACAGGCAATCACCCCTCCACTTT.

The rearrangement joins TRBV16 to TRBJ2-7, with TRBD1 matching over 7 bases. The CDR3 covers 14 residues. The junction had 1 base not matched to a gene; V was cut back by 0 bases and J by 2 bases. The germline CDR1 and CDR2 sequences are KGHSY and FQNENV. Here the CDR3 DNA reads TGTGCCAGCAGCCAATCCAGGGGGACCTACGAGCAGTACTTC. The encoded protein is CASSQSRGTYEQYF.

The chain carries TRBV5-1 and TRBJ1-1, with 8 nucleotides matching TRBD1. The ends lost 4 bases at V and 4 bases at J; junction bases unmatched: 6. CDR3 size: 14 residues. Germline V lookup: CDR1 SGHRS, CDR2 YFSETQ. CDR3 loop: CASSPQTGVTEAFF. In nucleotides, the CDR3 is TGCGCCAGCAGCCCGCAGACAGGGGTCACTGAAGCTTTCTTT.

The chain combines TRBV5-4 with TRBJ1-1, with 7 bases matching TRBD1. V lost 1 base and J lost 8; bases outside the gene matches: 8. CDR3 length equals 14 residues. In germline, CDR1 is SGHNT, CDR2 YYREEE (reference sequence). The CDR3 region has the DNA TGTGCCAGCAGCTTGAGGGGGCAGGGGTGGGAAGCTTTCTTT. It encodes CASSLRGQGWEAFF.

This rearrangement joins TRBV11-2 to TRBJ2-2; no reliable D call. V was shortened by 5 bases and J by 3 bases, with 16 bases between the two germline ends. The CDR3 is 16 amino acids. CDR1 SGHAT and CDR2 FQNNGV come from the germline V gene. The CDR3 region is CASSPPGFGHTGELFF. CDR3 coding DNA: TGTGCCAGCAGCCCACCTGGATTTGGGCACACCGGGGAGCTGTTTTTT.

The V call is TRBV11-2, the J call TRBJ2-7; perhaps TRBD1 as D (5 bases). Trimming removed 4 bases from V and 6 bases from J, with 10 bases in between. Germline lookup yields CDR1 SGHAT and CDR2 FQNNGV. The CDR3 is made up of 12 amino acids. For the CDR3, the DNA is TGTGCCAGCAGCTCCCAGGGATTCGAGCAGTACTTC. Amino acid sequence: CASSSQGFEQYF.

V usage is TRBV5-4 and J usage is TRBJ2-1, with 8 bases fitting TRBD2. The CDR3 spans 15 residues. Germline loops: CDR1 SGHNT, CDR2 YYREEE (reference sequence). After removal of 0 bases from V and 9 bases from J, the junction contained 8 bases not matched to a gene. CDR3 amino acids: CASSLGGRGVFEQFF. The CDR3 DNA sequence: TGTGCCAGCAGCTTGGGAGGGCGGGGGGTCTTTGAGCAGTTCTTC.

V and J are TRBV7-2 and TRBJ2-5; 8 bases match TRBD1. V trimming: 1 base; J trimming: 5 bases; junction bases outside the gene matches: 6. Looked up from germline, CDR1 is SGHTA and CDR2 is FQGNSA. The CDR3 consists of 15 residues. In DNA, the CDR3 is TGTGCCAGCAGCTTAGATCCAGGGGGCTGGGAGACCCAGTACTTC. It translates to CASSLDPGGWETQYF. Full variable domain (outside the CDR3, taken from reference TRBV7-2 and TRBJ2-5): GAGVSQSPSNKVTEKGKDVELRCDPISGHTALYWYRQSLGQGLEFLIYFQGNSAPDKSGLPSDRFSAERTGGSVSTLTIQRTQQEDSAVYLCASSLDPGGWETQYFGPGTRLLVL.

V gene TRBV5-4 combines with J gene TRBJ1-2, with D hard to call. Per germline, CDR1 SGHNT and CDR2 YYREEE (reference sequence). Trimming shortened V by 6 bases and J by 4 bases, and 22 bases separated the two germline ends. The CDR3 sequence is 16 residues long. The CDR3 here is CASTRGTRDSGYGYTF. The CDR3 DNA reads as TGTGCCAGCACCCGCGGTACACGGGATTCTGGCTATGGCTACACCTTC.

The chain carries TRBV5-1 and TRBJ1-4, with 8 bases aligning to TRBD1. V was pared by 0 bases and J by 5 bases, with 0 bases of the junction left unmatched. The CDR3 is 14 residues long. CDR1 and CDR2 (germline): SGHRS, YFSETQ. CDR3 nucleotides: TGCGCCAGCAGCTTGGGACAGGGGAATGAAAAACTGTTTTTT. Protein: CASSLGQGNEKLFF.

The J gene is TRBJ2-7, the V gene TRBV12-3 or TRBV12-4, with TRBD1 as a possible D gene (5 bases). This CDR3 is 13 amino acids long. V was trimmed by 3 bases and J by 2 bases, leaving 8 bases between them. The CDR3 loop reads CASSFLQAYEQYF. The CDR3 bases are TGTGCCAGCAGTTTTCTACAGGCCTACGAGCAGTACTTC.

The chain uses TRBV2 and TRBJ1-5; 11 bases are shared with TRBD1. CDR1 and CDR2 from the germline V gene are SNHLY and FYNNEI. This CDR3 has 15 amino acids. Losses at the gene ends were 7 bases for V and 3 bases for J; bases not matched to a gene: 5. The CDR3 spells CASTGTGGANQPQHF. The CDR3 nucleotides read TGTGCCAGCACAGGGACAGGGGGAGCCAATCAGCCCCAGCATTTT.

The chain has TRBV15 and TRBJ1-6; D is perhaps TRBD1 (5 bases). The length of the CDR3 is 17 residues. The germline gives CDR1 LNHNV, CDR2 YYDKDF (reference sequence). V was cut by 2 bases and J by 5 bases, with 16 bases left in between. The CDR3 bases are TGTGCCACCAGCAGATCGGGGGTCACCAAAAATAATTCACCCCTCCACTTT. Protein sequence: CATSRSGVTKNNSPLHF.